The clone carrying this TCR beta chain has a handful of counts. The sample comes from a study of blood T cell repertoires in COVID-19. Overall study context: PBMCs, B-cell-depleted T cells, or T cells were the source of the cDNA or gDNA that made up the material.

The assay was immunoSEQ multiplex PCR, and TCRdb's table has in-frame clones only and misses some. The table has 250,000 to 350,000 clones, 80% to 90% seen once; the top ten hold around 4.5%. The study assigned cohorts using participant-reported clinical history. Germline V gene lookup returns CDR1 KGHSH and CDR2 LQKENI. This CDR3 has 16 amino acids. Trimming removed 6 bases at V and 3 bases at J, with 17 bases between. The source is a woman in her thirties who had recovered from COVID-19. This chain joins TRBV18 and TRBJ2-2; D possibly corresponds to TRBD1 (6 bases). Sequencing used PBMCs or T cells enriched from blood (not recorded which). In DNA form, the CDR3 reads TGTGCCAGCTCTTACTCGGCAGGGGAATACACCGGGGAGCTGTTTTTT. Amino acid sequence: CASSYSAGEYTGELFF.